This TCR beta chain came from a study of blood T cell repertoires in COVID-19. About the study: Nucleic acid was either cDNA or gDNA, and it came from T cells, B-cell-depleted T cells, or PBMCs.

Individuals drawn from around 24 US areas were roughly 18 to 89 years old. The table came from immunoSEQ multiplex PCR; TCRdb's copy has only in-frame clones and leaves some out. The sample contains 400,000 to 550,000 clones, 87% of which appear only once. This clone has only a few counts. The V end was cut by 4 bases, the J end by 6 bases, with 13 bases between. Germline V gene sequence: CDR1 SGHVS, CDR2 FQNEAQ. The CDR3 contains 14 residues. The sequence came from a woman aged 18-30 years with acute COVID-19. Sequenced material: PBMCs or T cells enriched from blood (not recorded which). The chain recombines TRBV7-8 with TRBJ1-5; tentative D call: TRBD1 (6 bases). DNA for the CDR3: TGTGCCAGCAGCTCCAGAACAGGGAGTCAGCCCCAGCATTTT. This translates into CASSSRTGSQPQHF. Filled out from reference TRBV7-8 and TRBJ1-5, the complete variable domain reads GAGVSQSPRYKVAKRGQDVALRCDPISGHVSLFWYQQALGQGPEFLTYFQNEAQLDKSGLPSDRFFAERPEGSVSTLKIQRTQQEDSAVYLCASSSRTGSQPQHFGDGTRLSIL.